This T cell receptor beta chain was obtained from a study of blood T cell repertoires in COVID-19. Study as a whole: COVID-19 samples, acute and convalescent, were from the United States, Italy and Spain.

Original analysis: Counts of nucleated cells, estimated from reference gene primer amplification, were obtained. Clones were sequenced by immunoSEQ multiplex PCR, and TCRdb holds only the in-frame ones, with some missing. That table is the source of V, J and clone size, and D and trimming were worked out from the DNA. The table includes about 200,000 clones, 81% detected once. This clonotype was obtained from a woman of 80 years or more with acute or convalescent COVID-19. Sequenced input: peripheral blood.

The CDR3: CATQSTSLPGEQFF. CDR3 nucleotide sequence: TGCGCCACCCAGTCCACGAGCCTCCCAGGTGAGCAGTTCTTC. The chain combines TRBV5-1 with TRBJ2-1; D gene unclear. V lost 9 bases to trimming and J lost 9 bases, with 22 bases between them. The V gene's germline CDR1 is SGHRS and CDR2 YFSETQ. The CDR3 sequence is 14 residues long. Complete variable domain (other parts from reference TRBV5-1 and TRBJ2-1): KAGVTQTPRYLIKTRGQQVTLSCSPISGHRSVSWYQQTPGQGLQFLFEYFSETQRNKGNFPGRFSGRQFSNSRSEMNVSTLELGDSALYLCATQSTSLPGEQFFGPGTRLTVL.